This T cell receptor (beta chain) was identified in a study of cytomegalovirus exposure and HLA in healthy donors. Across the whole study: Among approximately 400 genotyped donors, about 83% fell in the Caucasian-associated ancestry cluster. General study results and limits: A list of more than 150 TCR beta chains associated with cytomegalovirus was given. V- and J-gene trimming in TCR beta was tied to a missense DCLRE1C variant by an analysis performed later.

The germline V gene encodes CDR1 SGHTA and CDR2 FQGTGA. There are 15 residues in the CDR3. J was trimmed by 6 bases and V by 4 bases; bases with no gene match: 7. A note on this clone: Its matching antigen is unknown.

When sampled, the donors appeared nominally healthy, though they likely had unrecorded immune exposures. This PCR relied on a set of 60 Vbeta primers and 13 Jbeta primers. TCRdb's copy holds only in-frame clones and misses some; the assay was immunoSEQ multiplex PCR. Here the sample spans about 120,000 clones, 75% to 90% being singletons. The sequence was obtained from a female donor in good health and CMV-seropositive. The source material was PBMCs. J is TRBJ1-2 and V is TRBV7-3; 11 bases match TRBD1. The CDR3: CASSSRTGGRDGYTF. CDR3 coding DNA: TGTGCCAGCAGCTCTCGGACAGGGGGCAGGGATGGCTACACCTTC.